This T cell receptor (beta chain) stems from a study of cytomegalovirus exposure and HLA in healthy donors. Broader study findings: Researchers counted some 150 TCR beta chains as cytomegalovirus-associated. Using a false discovery rate of 0.05, a later analysis showed that 16,000 or so TCR beta sequences were associated with HLA alleles.

In regard to this clone: Its antigen is currently unknown.

Primers for the PCR totalled 60 Vbeta and 13 Jbeta. Profiling relied on immunoSEQ multiplex PCR, and the TCRdb table lists in-frame clones only, not all of them. Of 90,000 to 120,000 clones in the sample, more than 75% are singletons; the top ten hold around 5%. From germline, CDR1 is MGHRA and CDR2 YSYEKL. The CDR3 loop spans 12 amino acids. Trimming took off 3 bases at V and 10 bases at J, with 12 bases between the two ends. The chain couples TRBV4-1 to TRBJ2-5; D not certain. This sequence originates from a woman aged 18 to 35 in good health and CMV-seropositive. Sequenced material: PBMCs. The CDR3 region has the DNA TGCGCCAGCAGCCATTATCCTGAGGACCAGTACTTC. Translating it yields CASSHYPEDQYF.